Below, 10 T cell receptor beta chains from the same sample are listed, as sequenced in a study of CD4+ T cells in melanoma. Clones were read by immunoSEQ multiplex PCR, and TCRdb kept only the in-frame ones, dropping some. The sample includes 45,000 or so clones, roughly nine tenths seen only once; the top ten take 12%. Sequenced material: peripheral blood. The receptors were sampled from a human donor with melanoma.

V usage is TRBV18 and J usage is TRBJ2-3; 7 bases line up with TRBD2. Germline loops: CDR1 KGHSH, CDR2 LQKENI. V was pared by 2 bases and J by 3 bases, with 5 bases of the junction left unmatched. The CDR3 sequence is 15 residues long. The CDR3 region is CASSPSGGWTDTQYF. The CDR3 DNA sequence: TGTGCCAGCTCACCATCGGGGGGTTGGACAGATACGCAGTATTTT.

The V call is TRBV10-3, the J call TRBJ2-1; perhaps D is TRBD1 or TRBD2 (6 bases each). Germline values: CDR1 ENHRY, CDR2 SYGVKD. V was clipped by 4 bases and J by 6 bases, with 16 bases between them. The CDR3 loop spans 15 amino acids. The CDR3 DNA is TGTGCCATCAGTGGATTTGGGGGGCTGGTCAATGAGCAGTTCTTC. Its protein is CAISGFGGLVNEQFF.

This clone was picked up one time. This chain links TRBV14 with TRBJ1-1; the D gene is possibly TRBD1 (6 bases). Germline CDR1 reads SGHDN; CDR2 reads FVKESK. Trimming removed 0 bases at V and 1 base at J, with 15 bases between. The CDR3 covers 17 residues. The CDR3 coding sequence is TGTGCCAGCAGCCAAGAGGAACAGGGAGCCAGGAACACTGAAGCTTTCTTT. This translates into CASSQEEQGARNTEAFF.

This chain joins TRBV30 and TRBJ1-5; D is possibly TRBD1 (6 bases). There are 15 residues in the CDR3. V was trimmed by 8 bases and J by 2 bases, leaving 19 bases between them. Germline V lookup: CDR1 GTSNPN, CDR2 SVGIG (reference sequence). The CDR3, as DNA: TGTGCCGGGGGCCAAAAAGGAGGGCGCAATCAGCCCCAGCATTTT. Its translation: CAGGQKGGRNQPQHF.

In its sample, this clone was seen a few times. V usage is TRBV30 and J usage is TRBJ1-1; D ambiguous. CDR1 and CDR2 (germline): GTSNPN, SVGIG (reference sequence). The CDR3 consists of 14 residues. Trimming took off 5 bases at V and 0 bases at J, with 13 bases between the two ends. The CDR3 reads CAWAPLSLNTEAFF. CDR3 DNA: TGTGCCTGGGCACCGTTGAGCTTGAACACTGAAGCTTTCTTT.

CDR3 sequence reads: CASSFLHGGGEETQYF. CDR3 nucleotide sequence: TGTGCCAGCAGTTTTCTACACGGCGGGGGTGAAGAGACCCAGTACTTC. The rearrangement links TRBV28 to TRBJ2-5, with TRBD2 matching 7 bases. Germline V gives CDR1 MDHEN, CDR2 SYDVKM. V was pared by 3 bases and J by 3 bases, with 10 bases of the junction left unmatched. CDR3 length: 16 residues.

The chain couples TRBV5-1 to TRBJ1-4; D is ambiguous. The CDR3 length is 13 residues. CDR1 is SGHRS and CDR2 is YFSETQ in the germline V gene. Deletions cut 0 bases from V and 6 bases from J, with 6 bases between. CDR3 nucleotide sequence: TGCGCCAGCAGCTTGGGTCTGGATGAAAAACTGTTTTTT. The encoded protein is CASSLGLDEKLFF.

This chain joins TRBV7-2 and TRBJ1-3; 9 bases agree with TRBD1. CDR3 length equals 18 residues. With 4 bases clipped from V and 0 bases from J, the junction kept 10 bases outside the gene matches. CDR1 is SGHTA and CDR2 is FQGNSA in the germline V gene. The CDR3 DNA sequence: TGTGCCAGCAGCTGGGGACAGGGTGGGGTTAACTCTGGAAACACCATATATTTT. It specifies CASSWGQGGVNSGNTIYF.

The chain joins TRBV2 to TRBJ2-7; D not resolved. The germline V and J ends were trimmed by 2 bases and 0 bases, with 14 bases remaining between them. CDR3 length equals 16 residues. The germline gives CDR1 SNHLY, CDR2 FYNNEI. The CDR3 loop reads CASSEPQPRSSYEQYF. CDR3 bases: TGTGCCAGCAGTGAACCCCAGCCGAGGAGCTCCTACGAGCAGTACTTC.

The gene calls are TRBV7-9 and TRBJ2-3; weak D call: TRBD2 (6 bases). The CDR3 is 16 residues long. In germline, CDR1 is SEHNR, CDR2 FQNEAQ (reference sequence). V gave up 8 bases and J gave up 2 bases, with 20 bases separating them. The CDR3 nucleotides read TGTGCCAGCCGGGACTTCTCCCCCCCGGACACAGATACGCAGTATTTT. Its translation: CASRDFSPPDTDTQYF.